Sequencing of this TCR beta chain was carried out in a study of shared clonotypes between healthy human individuals. The V gene's germline CDR1 is SGHAT and CDR2 FQNNGV. Trimming left V 5 bases short and J 9 bases short, with 16 bases between. This CDR3 contains 13 residues. Produced via immunoSEQ multiplex PCR; TCRdb's table is partial and in-frame only. The sample carries 1.5 million to 1.9 million clones, 95% to 99% recorded once. The chain recombines TRBV11-2 with TRBJ1-2, with TRBD1 as a possible D gene (5 bases). This sequence was found in a young man in good health. Specimen: naive CD4+ T cells sorted from blood. Subset indicated: CD45RA+ positively selected. CDR3 residues: CASSTVSGRSYTF. CDR3 in DNA: TGTGCCAGCAGCACCGTCTCGGGACGGAGCTACACCTTC. The variable domain in full, with the rest retrieved from reference TRBV11-2 and TRBJ1-2, is EAGVAQSPRYKIIEKRQSVAFWCNPISGHATLYWYQQILGQGPKLLIQFQNNGVVDDSQLPKDRFSAERLKGVDSTLKIQPAKLEDSAVYLCASSTVSGRSYTFGSGTRLTVV.